This TCR beta chain is drawn from a study of PD-1 blockade in mismatch repair-deficient tumors. General study results and limits: After pembrolizumab, tumor-resident clones rose rapidly, then generally contracted before radiologic responses.

J gave up 7 bases and V 4 bases, and 6 bases lay outside the gene matches. Germline assignment: CDR1 SGDLS and CDR2 YYNGEE. The CDR3 length is 16 residues. In regard to this clone: The antigen remains undetermined.

TCRs were sequenced from a few patients responding to pembrolizumab. Using immunoSEQ multiplex PCR, the repertoire was profiled, and TCRdb retains in-frame clones only, with some absent. The data hold 120,000 or so clones, with more than 85% observed a single time. The V gene is TRBV9, the J gene TRBJ2-1; TRBD2 matches 15 bases. This clonotype was sampled from an adult with mismatch repair-deficient cancer. Sequenced here: peripheral blood, sampled 44 weeks after starting pembrolizumab. The CDR3 loop reads CASSPRTSGRVNEQFF. The DNA of the CDR3 is TGTGCCAGCAGCCCTAGGACTAGCGGGAGGGTGAATGAGCAGTTCTTC. Using reference TRBV9 and TRBJ2-1 for the parts outside the CDR3, the full variable domain is DSGVTQTPKHLITATGQRVTLRCSPRSGDLSVYWYQQSLDQGLQFLIQYYNGEERAKGNILERFSAQQFPDLHSELNLSSLELGDSALYFCASSPRTSGRVNEQFFGPGTRLTVL.